This T cell receptor (beta chain) appears in the sequencing data of a study of blood T cells in healthy people across ages. Study-wide background: Researchers report that template switching captured about one barcoded beta molecule per two T cells. Study-wide findings and caveats: With donor CMV status unknown, expanded clonotype changes were possibly confounded.

PBMCs were isolated at a quantity of at least 7 million per sample. A second about 6 to 11 cycle PCR used barcoded and J-beta primers. The template-switch adaptor, which had 12 random nucleotides, put a tag on each cDNA molecule. TCRdb reprocessed the 5' RACE reads with MiXCR, giving one entry per CDR3 protein. The repertoire has hundreds of thousands of distinct CDR3 sequences, about 20% of them found once; the top ten carry around a fifth. With regard to this clonotype: The target antigen is unknown.

CDR1 is LGHNT, CDR2 FRNRAP, per germline. The CDR3 is 14 amino acids. V lost 4 bases, J lost 6 bases, and 7 bases stayed unmatched. Specimen: blood. The source of this sequence is an older man in good health. J is TRBJ2-3 and V is TRBV12-5; 7 bases align to TRBD1. The DNA of the CDR3 is TGTGCTAGTGGTTCGGAGGACAGGTGGGATACGCAGTATTTT. This sequence encodes CASGSEDRWDTQYF.